The sequence of this T cell receptor (beta chain) was determined in a study of Ad26.COV2.S vaccination and SARS-CoV-2 variants (dated by TCRdb to the early 2020s). For context, the study as a whole: Donors in the vaccine arm were drawn from COV1001, a phase I-IIa trial of Ad26.COV2.S in healthy adults that was multicentre, randomized, double-blind and placebo-controlled. The specificity and breadth of SARS-CoV-2-reactive T cell receptors after Ad26.COV2.S vaccination were assessed by TCRbeta repertoire sequencing. Ad26.COV2.S was given intramuscularly at 5x10^10 or 1x10^11 viral particles, as a single shot or as two shots 56 days apart. Trial participants were randomized into five groups of five, in which low-dose or high-dose Ad26.COV2.S was given once or twice, or placebo was given on both occasions. The TCR-sequenced set comprised approximately 32 samples: around 20 Ad26.COV2.S vaccine recipients, 5 placebo recipients and 8 SARS-CoV-2 convalescent individuals. Throughout the experiments and outcome assessment, investigators stayed blinded to trial group allocation. What the authors observed across the whole study: Ad26.COV2.S recipients had higher spike-specific TCR breadth than placebo recipients (P = 0.0014). Comparing responses between vaccine doses or regimens was not something the study was powered to do. According to the authors, total T cell responses may have been underestimated by the TCR breadth and depth analyses. Vaccine and placebo recipients had comparable non-spike TCR breadth, which fits with the vaccine containing only spike. Substantial breadth of spike-specific CD8+ and CD4+ T cell responses was reported after vaccination.

The label giving this sample's treatment or condition can be read as: about 20 received Ad26.COV2.S at low or high dose, single or two shots; 5 received placebo; per-sample allocation not given. For vaccine and placebo recipients, repertoires were sequenced using samples collected on day 63 after the first injection. Between 29 July and 7 August 2020, Cohort 1b enrolled about 27 adults aged 18-55 years at one site in Boston, USA. As a vaccine, Ad26.COV2.S was a replication-incompetent adenovirus type 26 vector that expressed a prefusion-stabilized SARS-CoV-2 spike protein derived from the original Wuhan strain. TCRbeta CDR3 regions were sequenced with the immunoSEQ Assay. After extraction, genomic DNA underwent amplification by bias-controlled multiplex PCR, followed by high-throughput sequencing. The authors processed their data as follows. Collapsing and filtering of sequences were performed to quantify the absolute abundance of each unique TCRbeta CDR3 region. T cell fraction was estimated by normalizing TCRbeta template counts to usable DNA, which was measured by amplifying reference genes present in all nucleated cells. Repertoire TCRs were annotated as SARS-CoV-2-specific when V gene, CDR3 amino acid sequence and J gene were exactly matched to a known reactive TCR set. MIRA supplied the reference SARS-CoV-2 TCR set, which was filtered for enrichment in COVID-19-positive ImmuneCODE repertoires so that public or cross-reactive TCRs were removed. Using the MIRA antigens, annotated TCRs were further analysed by specific ORF or by position within an ORF. Breadth was defined as the number of annotated unique rearrangements divided by the total number of unique productive rearrangements, and depth was defined as the summed frequency of the annotated unique rearrangements. Two-sided Wilcoxon rank-sum tests were applied when comparing TCR breadth between groups. TCRdb took over this immuneACCESS table, retaining in-frame rearrangements with V and J assigned. Such tables are incomplete; in checked studies, under half of the missing clones stem from an unresolved V gene, and the remainder is unexplained. The V and J calls and the clone size are those of that table, but D and trimming were determined from the DNA. Present in this sample are roughly 350,000 clones, roughly 84% of which were seen just once. About 3% of the sample comes from the top ten.

This clone was detected a few times. Its specific antigen is unknown. Per-base quality was not reported, and no clone a single base away is much larger than it. The CDR3, from cysteine to phenylalanine, totals 15 residues. Only the CDR3 DNA is retained, 45 bases long and in frame from the first base. CDR1 and CDR2, looked up from the germline V gene, are KGHDR and SFDVKD. V loses 4 bases of germline sequence and J loses 4 bases, and the interval between the two ends is 13 bases. The V and J segments used are TRBV24-1 and TRBJ2-1, with TRBD1 perhaps the D gene, on 6 matching bases. The starting material was peripheral blood, obtained in a trial of Ad26.COV2.S vaccine versus placebo. The sequence was collected from a person between 18 and 59 years old who received the Ad26.COV2.S COVID-19 vaccine or a placebo. The nucleotide sequence is given as TGTGCCACCAGTGACTCCTCAGGGGCATACAATGAGCAGTTCTTC. It specifies CATSDSSGAYNEQFF.